The TCR beta chain under discussion was sequenced for a study of OX40 agonist ivuxolimab in advanced cancers. Overall study context: Age averaged around 60 years (range roughly 20 to 90), and 70% to 85% were male. Under the entry rules, prior anti-PD-1, anti-PD-L1 or anti-CTLA-4 therapy was allowed, and 35% to 40% had some. Study-level findings and limits: With doses of 0.1 to 3.0 mg/kg, CD4+ and CD8+ blood T cells had undergone clonal expansion by week 6.

On this clone: Antigen specificity is unknown.

Trimming left V 5 bases short and J 2 bases short, with 12 bases between. Germline V gene lookup returns CDR1 MNHEY and CDR2 SVGAGI. This CDR3 spans 14 amino acids. Produced via immunoSEQ multiplex PCR; TCRdb's table is partial and in-frame only. The sample records over 10,000 clones, over 75% being singletons. This rearrangement joins TRBV6-5 to TRBJ1-1; D is possibly TRBD1 (5 bases). The starting material was CD4+ or CD8+ T cells sorted from blood, obtained in a trial of the OX40 agonist ivuxolimab. The clonotype comes from an adult with an advanced solid tumor such as melanoma, head and neck, liver or kidney cancer. This CDR3 reads CASSDGTPNTEAFF. Written as DNA, the CDR3 is TGTGCCAGCAGTGACGGGACTCCCAACACTGAAGCTTTCTTT.